The sequence of this T cell receptor beta chain was determined in a study of CD8+ T cells in alopecia areata (dated by TCRdb to the late 2010s). Study-wide context: Skin from C3H/HeJ donors with spontaneous alopecia (about 6-12 months old) was grafted onto female C3H/HeJ recipients that were roughly 7-11 weeks old. In both human patients and the C3H/HeJ mouse model, the study applied high-throughput TCRbeta sequencing to look at T cell clonal expansion in alopecia areata. On the human side, TCRbeta sequencing was run on scalp tissue and on sorted CD4+ and CD8+ peripheral blood T cells from healthy controls and from alopecia areata patients with either patchy or totalis/universalis disease. Scalp clonality was compared among normal scalp (n=4), patchy alopecia areata scalp (n=8), and alopecia totalis/universalis scalp (n=8). The RNA source kit depended on sample type: the PAXgene miRNA kit for fixed scalp, the miRNeasy kit for PBMCs, and the RNeasy kit for mouse skin. Amplification of TCRbeta CDR3 regions was done by immunoSEQ multiplex PCR using 35 Vbeta forward primers and 13 Jbeta reverse primers. The research as a whole found: Compared with mice, TCR sequences shared between patients were less clear, possibly partly because of HLA diversity across the patient population. Resident alphabeta T cells in normal human skin are also sequenced, complicating scalp TCR repertoire analysis, unlike mouse skin dominated by gammadelta T cells. Lesional scalp, especially in alopecia totalis/universalis, showed higher clonality and more expanded CD8+ clones than normal scalp, suggesting antigenic drive.

This clone was seen a few times. Its antigen target is currently unknown. Gene names, together with germline sequences, are murine for this receptor. The read terminates 4 residues ahead of where the CDR3 ends, so the germline J gene completes it. Pooled mouse cutaneous lymph node cells were stained for CD4, CD8alpha, NKG2D, NKG2ACE and other markers and were then sorted on a BD Influx. V gives up 0 bases and J gives up 4 bases, and the segment between their germline ends measures 10 bases. Based on the germline V gene, the CDR1 and CDR2 sequences are NSHNY and SYGAGN. The CDR3 goes from the cysteine to the phenylalanine over 15 residues. The DNA covers only part of the CDR3, 33 bases in frame from base 1. The library relied on the immunoSEQ multiplex PCR assay. To provide template for TCR sequencing, every sample had RNA extracted and reverse transcribed into cDNA. First-strand cDNA was synthesized using SuperScript III with a 2:1 mix of oligo-dT and random hexamers. A synthetic immune receptor repertoire was used to gauge amplification bias, and whatever bias remained was removed computationally. Sequencing of the libraries was done on Illumina HiSeq with 60 bp reads that cover the CDR3, reading from J toward V. In the paper's pipeline: Raw reads were preprocessed for error removal, and CDR3 was defined according to IMGT conventions as running from the conserved cysteine to phenylalanine. Clonality was computed as 1 minus the Shannon entropy, with the entropy normalized by log2 of the number of productive unique TCRs. CD4 or CD8 identity of scalp clones was inferred by cross-referencing scalp TCRbeta sequences with sorted blood CD4 and CD8 repertoires. Not all clones reach the TCRdb copy of this immuneACCESS table, which keeps in-frame sequences only. Checked studies attribute under half of the gap to unresolved V genes and leave the rest unexplained. V, J and clone size reflect that table, while D and trimming were determined from the DNA. For this sample, about 270,000 clones are listed, none of them singletons. The ten largest clonotypes hold more than 0.95% of the sample.

Sequencing input: CD4+ T cells sorted from a lymph node. The source is a C3H/HeJ mouse with alopecia areata. This strain is characterized by the MHC haplotype H2-k. The V and J genes are TRBV13-1 and TRBJ2-2, with a tentative D gene TRBD1 over 6 matching bases. CDR3 region: CASSDGAGVTGQLYF. CDR3 DNA (partial): TGTGCCAGCAGTGATGGGGCAGGGGTCACCGGG.